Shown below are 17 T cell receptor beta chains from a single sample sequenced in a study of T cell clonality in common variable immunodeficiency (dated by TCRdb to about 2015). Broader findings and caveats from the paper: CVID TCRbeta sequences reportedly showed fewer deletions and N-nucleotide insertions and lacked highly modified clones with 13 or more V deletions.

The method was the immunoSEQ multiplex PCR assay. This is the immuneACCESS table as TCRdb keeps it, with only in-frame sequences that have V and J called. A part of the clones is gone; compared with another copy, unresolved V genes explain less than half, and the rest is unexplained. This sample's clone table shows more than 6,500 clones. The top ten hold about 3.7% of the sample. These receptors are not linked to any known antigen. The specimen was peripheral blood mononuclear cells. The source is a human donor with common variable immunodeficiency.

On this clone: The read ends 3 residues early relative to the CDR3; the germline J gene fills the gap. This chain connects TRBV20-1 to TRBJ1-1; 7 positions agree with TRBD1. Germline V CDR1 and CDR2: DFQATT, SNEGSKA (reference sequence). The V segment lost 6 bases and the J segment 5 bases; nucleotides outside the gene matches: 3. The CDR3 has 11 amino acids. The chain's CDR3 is CSAAQGTEAFF. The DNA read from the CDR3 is TGCAGTGCAGCACAGGGGACTGAA.

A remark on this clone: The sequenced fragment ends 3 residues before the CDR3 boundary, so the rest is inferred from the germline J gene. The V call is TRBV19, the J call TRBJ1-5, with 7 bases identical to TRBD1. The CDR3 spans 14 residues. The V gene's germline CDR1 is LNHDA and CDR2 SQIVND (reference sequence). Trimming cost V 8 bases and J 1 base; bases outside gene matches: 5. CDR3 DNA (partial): TGTGCCAGTTCGGGACAGCTGAGCAATCAGCCC. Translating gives CASSGQLSNQP. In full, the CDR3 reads CASSGQLSNQPQHF.

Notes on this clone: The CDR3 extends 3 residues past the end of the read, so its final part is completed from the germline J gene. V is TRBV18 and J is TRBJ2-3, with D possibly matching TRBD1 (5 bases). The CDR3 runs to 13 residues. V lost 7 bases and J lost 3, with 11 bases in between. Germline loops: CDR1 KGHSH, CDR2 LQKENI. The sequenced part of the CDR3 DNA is TGTGCCAGCTTAACAACAGGAACAGATACG. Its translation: CASLTTGTDT. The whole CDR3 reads CASLTTGTDTQYF.

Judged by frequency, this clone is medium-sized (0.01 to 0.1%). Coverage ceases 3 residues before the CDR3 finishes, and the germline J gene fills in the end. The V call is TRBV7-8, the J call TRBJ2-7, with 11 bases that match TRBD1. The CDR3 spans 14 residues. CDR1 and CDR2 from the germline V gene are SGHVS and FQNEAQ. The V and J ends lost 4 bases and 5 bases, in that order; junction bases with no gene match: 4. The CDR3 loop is CASSSDRGLNEQYF. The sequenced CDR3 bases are TGTGCCAGCAGCTCGGACAGGGGGCTTAACGAG.

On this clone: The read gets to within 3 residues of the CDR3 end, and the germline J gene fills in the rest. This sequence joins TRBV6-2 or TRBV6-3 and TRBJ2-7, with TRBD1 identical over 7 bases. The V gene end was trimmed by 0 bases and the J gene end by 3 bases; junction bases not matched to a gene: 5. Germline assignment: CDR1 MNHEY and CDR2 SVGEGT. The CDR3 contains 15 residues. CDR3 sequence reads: CASSYSQGSVYEQYF. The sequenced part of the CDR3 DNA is TGTGCCAGCAGTTACTCACAGGGGAGTGTCTACGAG.

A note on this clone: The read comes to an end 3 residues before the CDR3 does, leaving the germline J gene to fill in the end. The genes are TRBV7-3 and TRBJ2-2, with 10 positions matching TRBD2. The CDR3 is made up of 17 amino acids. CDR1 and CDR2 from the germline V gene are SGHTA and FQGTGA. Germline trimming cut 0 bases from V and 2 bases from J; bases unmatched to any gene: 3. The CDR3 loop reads CASSLTRTSGNTGELFF. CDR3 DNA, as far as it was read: TGTGCCAGCAGCTTAACGCGGACTAGCGGAAACACCGGGGAG.

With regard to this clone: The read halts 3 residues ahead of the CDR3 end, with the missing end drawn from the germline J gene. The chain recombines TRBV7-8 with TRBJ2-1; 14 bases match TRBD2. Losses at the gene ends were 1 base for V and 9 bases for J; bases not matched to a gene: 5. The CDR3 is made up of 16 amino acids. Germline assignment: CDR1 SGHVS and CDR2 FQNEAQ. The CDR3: CASSLVGTSGSGEQFF. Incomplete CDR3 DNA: TGTGCCAGCAGCTTAGTTGGGACTAGCGGGAGCGGTGAG.

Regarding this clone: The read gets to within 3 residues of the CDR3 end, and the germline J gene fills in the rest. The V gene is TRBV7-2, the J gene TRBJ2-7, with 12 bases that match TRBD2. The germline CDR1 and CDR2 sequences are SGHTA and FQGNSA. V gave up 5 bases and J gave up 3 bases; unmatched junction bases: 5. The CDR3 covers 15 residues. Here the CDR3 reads CASSLSSGGVYEQYF. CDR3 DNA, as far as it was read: TGTGCCAGCAGCCTATCTAGCGGGGGGGTCTACGAG.

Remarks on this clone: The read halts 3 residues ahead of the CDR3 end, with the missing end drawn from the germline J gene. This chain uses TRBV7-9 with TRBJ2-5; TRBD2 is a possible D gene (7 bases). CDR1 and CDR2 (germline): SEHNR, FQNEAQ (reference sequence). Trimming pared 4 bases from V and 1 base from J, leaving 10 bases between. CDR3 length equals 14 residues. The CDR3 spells CASSWGGGQETQYF. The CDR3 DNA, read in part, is TGTGCCAGCAGCTGGGGGGGCGGCCAAGAGACC.

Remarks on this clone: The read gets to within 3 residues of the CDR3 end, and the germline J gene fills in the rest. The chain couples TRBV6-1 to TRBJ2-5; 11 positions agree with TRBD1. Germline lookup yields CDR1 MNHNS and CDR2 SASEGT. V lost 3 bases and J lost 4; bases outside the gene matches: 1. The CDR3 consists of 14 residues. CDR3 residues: CASSEGTGGETQYF. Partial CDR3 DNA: TGTGCCAGCAGTGAGGGGACAGGGGGAGAGACC.

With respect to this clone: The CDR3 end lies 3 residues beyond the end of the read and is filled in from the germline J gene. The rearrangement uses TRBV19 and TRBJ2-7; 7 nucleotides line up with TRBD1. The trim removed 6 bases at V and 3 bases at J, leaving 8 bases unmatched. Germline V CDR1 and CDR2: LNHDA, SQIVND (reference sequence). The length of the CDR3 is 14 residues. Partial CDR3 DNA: TGTGCCAGTAGCAACCCGGGACAGATCTACGAG. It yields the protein CASSNPGQIYE. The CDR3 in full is CASSNPGQIYEQYF. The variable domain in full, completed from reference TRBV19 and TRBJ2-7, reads DGGITQSPKYLFRKEGQNVTLSCEQNLNHDAMYWYRQDPGQGLRLIYYSQIVNDFQKGDIAEGYSVSREKKESFPLTVTSAQKNPTAFYLCASSNPGQIYEQYFGPGTRLTVT.

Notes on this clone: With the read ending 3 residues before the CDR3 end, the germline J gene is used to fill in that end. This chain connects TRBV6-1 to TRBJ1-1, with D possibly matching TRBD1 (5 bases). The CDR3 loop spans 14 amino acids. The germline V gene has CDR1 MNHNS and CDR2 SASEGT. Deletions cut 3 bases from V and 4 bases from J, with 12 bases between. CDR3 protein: CASSERRVATEAFF. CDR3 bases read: TGTGCCAGCAGTGAGCGCAGGGTCGCCACTGAA.

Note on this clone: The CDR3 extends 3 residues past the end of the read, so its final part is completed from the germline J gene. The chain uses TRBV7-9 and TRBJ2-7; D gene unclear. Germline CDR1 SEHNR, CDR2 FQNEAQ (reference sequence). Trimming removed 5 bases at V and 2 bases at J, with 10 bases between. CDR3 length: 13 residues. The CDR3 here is CASSADTPYEQYF. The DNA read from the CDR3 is TGTGCCAGCAGCGCCGACACCCCCTACGAG. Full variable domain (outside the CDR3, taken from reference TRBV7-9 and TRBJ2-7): DTGVSQNPRHKITKRGQNVTFRCDPISEHNRLYWYRQTLGQGPEFLTYFQNEAQLEKSRLLSDRFSAERPKGSFSTLEIQRTEQGDSAMYLCASSADTPYEQYFGPGTRLTVT.

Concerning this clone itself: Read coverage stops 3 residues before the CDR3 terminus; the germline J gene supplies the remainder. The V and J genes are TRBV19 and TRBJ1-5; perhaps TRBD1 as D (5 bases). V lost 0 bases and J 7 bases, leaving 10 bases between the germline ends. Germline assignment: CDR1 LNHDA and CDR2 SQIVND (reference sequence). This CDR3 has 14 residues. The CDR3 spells CASSIDLGEQPQHF. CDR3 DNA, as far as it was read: TGTGCCAGTAGTATAGATTTAGGGGAACAGCCC.

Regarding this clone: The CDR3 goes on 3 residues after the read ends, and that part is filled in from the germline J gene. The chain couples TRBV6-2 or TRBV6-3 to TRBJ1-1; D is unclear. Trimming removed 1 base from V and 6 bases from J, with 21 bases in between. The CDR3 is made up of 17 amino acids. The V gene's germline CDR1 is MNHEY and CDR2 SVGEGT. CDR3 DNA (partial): TGTGCCAGCAGTTACTTTGGCAAACCGGGGATTGACCCTGAA. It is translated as CASSYFGKPGIDPE. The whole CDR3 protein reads CASSYFGKPGIDPEAFF.

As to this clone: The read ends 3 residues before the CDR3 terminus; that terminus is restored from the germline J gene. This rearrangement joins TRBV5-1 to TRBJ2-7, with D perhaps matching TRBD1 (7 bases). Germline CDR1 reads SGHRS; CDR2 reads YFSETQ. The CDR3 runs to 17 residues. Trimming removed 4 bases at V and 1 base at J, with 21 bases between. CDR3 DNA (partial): TGCGCCAGCAGCGAGACAGGGTGGACTAAAATTTCCTACGAG. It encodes CASSETGWTKISYE. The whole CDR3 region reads CASSETGWTKISYEQYF.

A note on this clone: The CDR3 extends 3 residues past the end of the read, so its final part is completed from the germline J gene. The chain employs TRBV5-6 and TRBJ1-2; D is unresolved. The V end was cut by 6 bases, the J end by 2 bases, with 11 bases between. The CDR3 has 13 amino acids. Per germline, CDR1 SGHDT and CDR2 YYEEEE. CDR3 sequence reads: CASNPGRNYGYTF. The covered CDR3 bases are TGTGCCAGCAACCCTGGCAGGAACTATGGC. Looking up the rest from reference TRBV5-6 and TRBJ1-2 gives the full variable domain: DAGVTQSPTHLIKTRGQQVTLRCSPKSGHDTVSWYQQALGQGPQFIFQYYEEEERQRGNFPDRFSGHQFPNYSSELNVNALLLGDSALYLCASNPGRNYGYTFGSGTRLTVV.